This T cell receptor beta chain is drawn from a study of T cells in Graves' hyperthyroidism and ophthalmopathy. Study information: Upon initial diagnosis and before any treatment, peripheral blood was collected.

The CDR3 regions of TCR beta were amplified from RNA transcripts. The primer set for the first-round RT-PCR of the TCR CDR3 was HTBI. TCRdb reprocessed the multiplex PCR reads with MiXCR, giving one entry per CDR3 protein. The sample lists some 250,000 distinct CDR3 sequences, 13% to 15% occurring once. This clonotype was counted many times. Trimming removed 0 bases from V and 1 base from J, with 7 bases in between. Germline V gene data show CDR1 as MNHEY and CDR2 as SVGEGT. The CDR3 is 15 residues long. Hyperthyroidism had been newly diagnosed in patients aged 18 to 65, and its duration was under 2 months. Clinical symptoms, serum thyroxine and TRAb, thyroid ultrasound and orbital computed tomography together formed the diagnostic basis.

This clonotype was sampled from a woman between 40 and 55 years old with Graves' hyperthyroidism that later progressed to Graves' ophthalmopathy. Specimen: blood. V usage is TRBV6-2 or TRBV6-3 and J usage is TRBJ1-5; TRBD1 is a possible D gene (5 bases). The CDR3 loop is CASSYSGGSNQPQHF. Written as DNA, the CDR3 is TGTGCCAGCAGTTACTCGGGGGGAAGCAATCAGCCCCAGCATTTT.